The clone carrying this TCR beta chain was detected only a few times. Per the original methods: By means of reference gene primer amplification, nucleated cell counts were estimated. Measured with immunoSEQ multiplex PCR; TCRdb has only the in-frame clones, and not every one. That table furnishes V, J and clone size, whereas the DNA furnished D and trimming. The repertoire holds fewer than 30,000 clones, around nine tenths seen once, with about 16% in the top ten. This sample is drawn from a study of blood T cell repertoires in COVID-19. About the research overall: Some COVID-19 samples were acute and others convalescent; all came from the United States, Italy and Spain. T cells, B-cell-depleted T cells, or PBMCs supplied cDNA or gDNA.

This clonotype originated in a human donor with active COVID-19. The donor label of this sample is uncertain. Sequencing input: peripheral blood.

CDR3 in DNA: TGTGCCAGTAGAGCCGGGACAGGGGCCCTCGATGAGCAGTTCTTC. It encodes CASRAGTGALDEQFF. The V and J genes are TRBV19 and TRBJ2-1; TRBD1 matches 10 bases. The CDR3 covers 15 residues. J gave up 8 bases and V 6 bases, and 10 bases lay outside the gene matches. The V gene's germline CDR1 is LNHDA and CDR2 SQIVND (reference sequence).